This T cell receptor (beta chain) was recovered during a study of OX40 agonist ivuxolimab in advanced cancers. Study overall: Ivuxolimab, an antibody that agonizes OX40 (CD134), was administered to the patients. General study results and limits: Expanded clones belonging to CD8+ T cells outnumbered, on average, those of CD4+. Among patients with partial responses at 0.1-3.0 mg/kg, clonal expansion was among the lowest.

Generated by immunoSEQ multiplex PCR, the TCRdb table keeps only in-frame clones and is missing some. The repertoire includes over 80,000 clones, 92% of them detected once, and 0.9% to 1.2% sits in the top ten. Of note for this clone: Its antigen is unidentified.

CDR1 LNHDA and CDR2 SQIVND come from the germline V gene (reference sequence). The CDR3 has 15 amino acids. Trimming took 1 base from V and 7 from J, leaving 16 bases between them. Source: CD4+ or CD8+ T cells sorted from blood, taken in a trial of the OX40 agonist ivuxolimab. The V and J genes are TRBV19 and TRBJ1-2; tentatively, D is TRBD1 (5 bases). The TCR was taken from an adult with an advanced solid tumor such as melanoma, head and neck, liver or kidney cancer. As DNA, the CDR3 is TGTGCCAGTAGTATAGGTCGGGGCTCAAGCCGTGGCTACACCTTC. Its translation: CASSIGRGSSRGYTF.